This T cell receptor (beta chain) comes out of a study of cytomegalovirus exposure and HLA in healthy donors. This clone was seen only once. Its antigen is still unknown. Study results and caveats: Most TCR sequences were uncommon, yet certain public TCRs appeared in many donors. The study recorded 160 or so TCR beta chains that were cytomegalovirus-associated.

Clones were sequenced by immunoSEQ multiplex PCR, and TCRdb holds only the in-frame ones, with some missing. The sample records about 220,000 clones, about 86% being singletons. CDR1 is MGHRA and CDR2 is YSYEKL in the germline V gene. The V end was cut by 0 bases, the J end by 4 bases, with 18 bases between. The length of the CDR3 is 17 residues. The sequencing input was PBMCs. The chain has TRBV4-1 and TRBJ2-5; D call uncertain. This TCR came from a woman aged 18-29 years in good health and CMV-seronegative. The CDR3 reads CASSQELMLSPLETQYF. The CDR3 DNA follows: TGCGCCAGCAGCCAAGAACTTATGCTAAGCCCACTAGAGACCCAGTACTTC.